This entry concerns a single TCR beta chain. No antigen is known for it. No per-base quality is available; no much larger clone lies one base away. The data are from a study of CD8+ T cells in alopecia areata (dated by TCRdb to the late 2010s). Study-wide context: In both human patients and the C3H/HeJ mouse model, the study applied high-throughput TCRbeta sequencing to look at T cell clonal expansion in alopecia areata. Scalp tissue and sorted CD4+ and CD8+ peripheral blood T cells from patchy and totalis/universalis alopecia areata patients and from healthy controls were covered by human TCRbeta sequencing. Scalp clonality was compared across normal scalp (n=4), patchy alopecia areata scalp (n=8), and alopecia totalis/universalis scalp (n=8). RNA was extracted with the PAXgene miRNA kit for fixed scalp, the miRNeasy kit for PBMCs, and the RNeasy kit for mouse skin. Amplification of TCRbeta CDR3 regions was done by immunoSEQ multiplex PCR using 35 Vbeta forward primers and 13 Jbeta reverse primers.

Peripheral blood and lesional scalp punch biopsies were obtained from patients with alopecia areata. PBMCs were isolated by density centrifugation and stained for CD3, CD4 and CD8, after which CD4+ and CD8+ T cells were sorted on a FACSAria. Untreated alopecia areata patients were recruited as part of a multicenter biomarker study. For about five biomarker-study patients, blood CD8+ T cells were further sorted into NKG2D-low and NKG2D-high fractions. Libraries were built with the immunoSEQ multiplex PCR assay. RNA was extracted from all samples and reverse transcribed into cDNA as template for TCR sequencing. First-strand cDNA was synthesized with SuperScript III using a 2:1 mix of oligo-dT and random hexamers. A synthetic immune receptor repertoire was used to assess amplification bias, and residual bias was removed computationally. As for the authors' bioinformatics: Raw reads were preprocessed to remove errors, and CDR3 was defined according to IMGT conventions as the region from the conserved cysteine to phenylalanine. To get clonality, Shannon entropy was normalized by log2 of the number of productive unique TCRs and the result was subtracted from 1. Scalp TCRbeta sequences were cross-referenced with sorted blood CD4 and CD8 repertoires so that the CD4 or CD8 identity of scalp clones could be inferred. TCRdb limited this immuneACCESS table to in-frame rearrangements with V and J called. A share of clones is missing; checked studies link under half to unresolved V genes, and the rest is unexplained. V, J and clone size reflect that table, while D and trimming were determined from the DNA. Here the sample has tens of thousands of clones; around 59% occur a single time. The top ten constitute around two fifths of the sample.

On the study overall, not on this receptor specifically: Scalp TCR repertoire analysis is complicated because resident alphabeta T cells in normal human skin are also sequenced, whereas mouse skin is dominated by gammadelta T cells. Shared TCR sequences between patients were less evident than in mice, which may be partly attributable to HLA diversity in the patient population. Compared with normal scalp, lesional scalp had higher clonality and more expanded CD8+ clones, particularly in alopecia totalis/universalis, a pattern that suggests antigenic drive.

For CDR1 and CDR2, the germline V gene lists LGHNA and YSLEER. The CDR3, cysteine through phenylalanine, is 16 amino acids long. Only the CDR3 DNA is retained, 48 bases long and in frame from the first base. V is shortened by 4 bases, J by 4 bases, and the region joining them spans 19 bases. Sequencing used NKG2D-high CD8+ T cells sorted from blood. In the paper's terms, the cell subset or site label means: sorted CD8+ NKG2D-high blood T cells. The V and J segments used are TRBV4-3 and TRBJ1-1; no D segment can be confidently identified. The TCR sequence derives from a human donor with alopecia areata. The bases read TGCGCCAGCAGCCGATACCCAGGCGGGGTGGGCACTGAAGCTTTCTTT. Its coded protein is CASSRYPGGVGTEAFF.